These 14 T cell receptor beta chains were sequenced from one sample in a study of cytomegalovirus exposure and HLA in healthy donors. Primers included in the PCR were 60 Vbeta and 13 Jbeta primers. Sequencing was performed with immunoSEQ multiplex PCR; in TCRdb, only in-frame clones are kept and a portion is missing. This sample has roughly 220,000 clones, with around 75% found just once. Sequenced sample: PBMCs. These receptors were obtained from a woman aged 25 to 45 in good health and CMV-seronegative.

Notes on this clone: At one boundary the junction diverges from the germline segment, which might be a read error. The chain recombines TRBV7-7 with TRBJ2-2; TRBD1 matches 9 bases. Germline values: CDR1 SSHAT, CDR2 FNYEAQ (reference sequence). This CDR3 is built from 16 residues. The CDR3 is CASSPQQGASTGELFF. As DNA, the CDR3 is TGTGCTAGCAGCCCCCAACAGGGGGCGTCCACCGGGGAGCTGTTTTTT.

The chain uses TRBV30 and TRBJ1-2; 7 nucleotides align to TRBD1. This CDR3 has 14 residues. Germline loops: CDR1 GTSNPN, CDR2 SVGIG (reference sequence). V gave up 5 bases and J gave up 3 bases; unmatched junction bases: 9. The CDR3 nucleotides are TGTGCCTGGCACACAGGGGCGCCTGACTATGGCTACACCTTC. It translates to CAWHTGAPDYGYTF.

The chain joins TRBV6-5 to TRBJ2-7, with D perhaps matching TRBD2 (5 bases). CDR3 length: 14 amino acids. The V and J ends lost 8 bases and 2 bases respectively, with 16 bases between them. Germline V gene data show CDR1 as MNHEY and CDR2 as SVGAGI. The CDR3 sequence: CASGYTRAPYEQYF. The CDR3 nucleotides read TGTGCCAGCGGGTACACTAGGGCCCCCTACGAGCAGTACTTC.

The CDR3 sequence: CSGGDRTEAFF. The CDR3 bases are TGCTCGGGGGGGGATCGGACTGAAGCTTTCTTT. The V and J genes are TRBV29-1 and TRBJ1-1; possibly TRBD1 for D (5 bases). The CDR3 is 11 residues long. Germline lookup yields CDR1 SQVTM and CDR2 ANQGSEA.

The chain uses TRBV5-1 and TRBJ2-1, with 13 nucleotides matching TRBD2. With V trimmed by 6 bases and J by 9 bases, 9 bases remained unmatched. This CDR3 has 15 amino acids. Germline CDR1 reads SGHRS; CDR2 reads YFSETQ. The CDR3 sequence: CASTLTSGGAVEQFF. The CDR3 DNA reads TGCGCCAGCACCCTCACTAGCGGGGGGGCCGTTGAGCAGTTCTTC.

The chain employs TRBV4-2 and TRBJ2-2; 8 nucleotides agree with TRBD1. V trimming: 1 base; J trimming: 3 bases; junction bases outside the gene matches: 4. CDR1 and CDR2 (germline): LGHNA, YNFKEQ. The CDR3 runs to 16 residues. CDR3 DNA sequence: TGTGCCAGCAGCCAAGGCAGGGGGCTTGACACCGGGGAGCTGTTTTTT. Encoded protein: CASSQGRGLDTGELFF.

The table lists this clone with a count of one. The J gene is TRBJ2-1, the V gene TRBV7-9, with TRBD1 as a possible D gene (6 bases). V lost 6 bases and J lost 7, with 16 bases in between. Germline CDR1 and CDR2: SEHNR and FQNEAQ (reference sequence). This CDR3 has 14 amino acids. The CDR3 nucleotides read TGTGCCAGCAGTTCCCGGGACACCTCAAATGAGCAGTTCTTC. This gives the protein CASSSRDTSNEQFF. The complete variable domain, with remaining parts taken from reference TRBV7-9 and TRBJ2-1, reads DTGVSQNPRHKITKRGQNVTFRCDPISEHNRLYWYRQTLGQGPEFLTYFQNEAQLEKSRLLSDRFSAERPKGSFSTLEIQRTEQGDSAMYLCASSSRDTSNEQFFGPGTRLTVL.

Turning to this clone: At one boundary the junction diverges from the germline segment, which might be a read error. The chain combines TRBV2 with TRBJ1-4, with a possible D match to TRBD1 (6 bases). Germline V gene lookup returns CDR1 SNHLY and CDR2 FYNNEI. The CDR3 spans 17 residues. The CDR3 here is CVSSYRDTDATNEKLFF. The CDR3, as DNA: TGTGTCAGCAGTTACCGGGACACCGATGCAACTAATGAAAAACTGTTTTTT.

The chain employs TRBV6-4 and TRBJ2-7, with 10 nucleotides matching TRBD2. Germline V gives CDR1 MRHNA, CDR2 SNTAGT. The J segment lost 2 bases and the V segment lost 6 bases, leaving 7 bases of the junction unmatched. This CDR3 spans 15 amino acids. As DNA, the CDR3 is TGTGCCAGCAGCCCCCCTAGCGGGGGTCCCTACGAGCAGTACTTC. Translated, it gives CASSPPSGGPYEQYF.

The rearrangement uses TRBV5-1 and TRBJ1-5, with TRBD1 identical over 8 bases. The germline CDR1 and CDR2 sequences are SGHRS and YFSETQ. J lost 1 base, V lost 4 bases, and 10 bases had no gene match. This CDR3 spans 17 amino acids. The CDR3, as DNA: TGCGCCAGCAGCGCGGACAGGGCCTCCTTGAGCAATCAGCCCCAGCATTTT. Its protein product is CASSADRASLSNQPQHF.

This clone was recorded only once. The rearrangement joins TRBV19 to TRBJ1-1; TRBD1 might be the D (5 bases). This CDR3 comprises 16 residues. Trimming removed 3 bases at V and 1 base at J, with 15 bases between. Germline V gives CDR1 LNHDA, CDR2 SQIVND (reference sequence). CDR3 coding DNA: TGTGCCAGTAGTATGGGAGGGGTTGACTCGAACACTGAAGCTTTCTTT. It is translated as CASSMGGVDSNTEAFF. Looking up the rest from reference TRBV19 and TRBJ1-1 gives the full variable domain: DGGITQSPKYLFRKEGQNVTLSCEQNLNHDAMYWYRQDPGQGLRLIYYSQIVNDFQKGDIAEGYSVSREKKESFPLTVTSAQKNPTAFYLCASSMGGVDSNTEAFFGQGTRLTVV.

This rearrangement joins TRBV4-1 to TRBJ2-5; TRBD2 might be the D (6 bases). This CDR3 comprises 15 residues. CDR1 MGHRA and CDR2 YSYEKL come from the germline V gene. With 4 bases removed from V and 4 bases from J, the gap between germline ends came to 16 bases. CDR3 residues: CASSLRLDYSETQYF. The DNA of the CDR3 is TGCGCCAGCAGCCTCCGTCTGGACTATTCAGAGACCCAGTACTTC.

This clone was counted a few times. J is TRBJ1-6 and V is TRBV28; 9 bases match TRBD1. Germline assignment: CDR1 MDHEN and CDR2 SYDVKM. The V segment lost 6 bases and the J segment 8 bases; nucleotides outside the gene matches: 5. The CDR3 consists of 14 residues. CDR3 sequence: CASRPDRGDSPLHF. CDR3 nucleotide sequence: TGTGCCAGCAGGCCGGACAGGGGAGATTCACCCCTCCACTTT.

There are a few counts of this clone. V and J are TRBV6-1 and TRBJ1-5; tentatively, D is TRBD1 (5 bases). The CDR3 covers 15 residues. Trimming stripped 0 bases from V and 6 bases from J, with 12 bases between. In germline, CDR1 is MNHNS, CDR2 SASEGT. The CDR3 protein is CASSEALGQGQPQHF. For the CDR3, the DNA is TGTGCCAGCAGTGAAGCGCTGGGTCAGGGTCAGCCCCAGCATTTT.